This T cell receptor beta chain emerged from a study of CD8 T cells in ankylosing spondylitis. General study findings and limits: Blood from ankylosing spondylitis patients appeared to carry a characteristic eight-variant TCR beta motif.

V lost 5 bases and J lost 5; bases outside the gene matches: 5. The CDR3 length is 13 residues. Germline V gene sequence: CDR1 SGHKS, CDR2 YYEKEE (reference sequence). Quantitative 5'-RACE with molecular barcodes produced the TCR beta libraries. TCRdb redid the calling of the 5' RACE reads with MiXCR, one entry per CDR3 protein. This sample has under 850,000 distinct CDR3 sequences, with under 20% found just once. In its sample, this clonotype was seen a few times. What it binds is unknown. The chain recombines TRBV5-5 with TRBJ1-1; 8 nucleotides match TRBD1. The sequence derives from a male donor with ankylosing spondylitis. Sequencing input: blood, either unsorted or a sorted T cell fraction (not recorded which). The CDR3 DNA is TGTGCCAGCAGGATGACAGGGGTTACTGAAGCTTTCTTT. Translated, it gives CASRMTGVTEAFF.